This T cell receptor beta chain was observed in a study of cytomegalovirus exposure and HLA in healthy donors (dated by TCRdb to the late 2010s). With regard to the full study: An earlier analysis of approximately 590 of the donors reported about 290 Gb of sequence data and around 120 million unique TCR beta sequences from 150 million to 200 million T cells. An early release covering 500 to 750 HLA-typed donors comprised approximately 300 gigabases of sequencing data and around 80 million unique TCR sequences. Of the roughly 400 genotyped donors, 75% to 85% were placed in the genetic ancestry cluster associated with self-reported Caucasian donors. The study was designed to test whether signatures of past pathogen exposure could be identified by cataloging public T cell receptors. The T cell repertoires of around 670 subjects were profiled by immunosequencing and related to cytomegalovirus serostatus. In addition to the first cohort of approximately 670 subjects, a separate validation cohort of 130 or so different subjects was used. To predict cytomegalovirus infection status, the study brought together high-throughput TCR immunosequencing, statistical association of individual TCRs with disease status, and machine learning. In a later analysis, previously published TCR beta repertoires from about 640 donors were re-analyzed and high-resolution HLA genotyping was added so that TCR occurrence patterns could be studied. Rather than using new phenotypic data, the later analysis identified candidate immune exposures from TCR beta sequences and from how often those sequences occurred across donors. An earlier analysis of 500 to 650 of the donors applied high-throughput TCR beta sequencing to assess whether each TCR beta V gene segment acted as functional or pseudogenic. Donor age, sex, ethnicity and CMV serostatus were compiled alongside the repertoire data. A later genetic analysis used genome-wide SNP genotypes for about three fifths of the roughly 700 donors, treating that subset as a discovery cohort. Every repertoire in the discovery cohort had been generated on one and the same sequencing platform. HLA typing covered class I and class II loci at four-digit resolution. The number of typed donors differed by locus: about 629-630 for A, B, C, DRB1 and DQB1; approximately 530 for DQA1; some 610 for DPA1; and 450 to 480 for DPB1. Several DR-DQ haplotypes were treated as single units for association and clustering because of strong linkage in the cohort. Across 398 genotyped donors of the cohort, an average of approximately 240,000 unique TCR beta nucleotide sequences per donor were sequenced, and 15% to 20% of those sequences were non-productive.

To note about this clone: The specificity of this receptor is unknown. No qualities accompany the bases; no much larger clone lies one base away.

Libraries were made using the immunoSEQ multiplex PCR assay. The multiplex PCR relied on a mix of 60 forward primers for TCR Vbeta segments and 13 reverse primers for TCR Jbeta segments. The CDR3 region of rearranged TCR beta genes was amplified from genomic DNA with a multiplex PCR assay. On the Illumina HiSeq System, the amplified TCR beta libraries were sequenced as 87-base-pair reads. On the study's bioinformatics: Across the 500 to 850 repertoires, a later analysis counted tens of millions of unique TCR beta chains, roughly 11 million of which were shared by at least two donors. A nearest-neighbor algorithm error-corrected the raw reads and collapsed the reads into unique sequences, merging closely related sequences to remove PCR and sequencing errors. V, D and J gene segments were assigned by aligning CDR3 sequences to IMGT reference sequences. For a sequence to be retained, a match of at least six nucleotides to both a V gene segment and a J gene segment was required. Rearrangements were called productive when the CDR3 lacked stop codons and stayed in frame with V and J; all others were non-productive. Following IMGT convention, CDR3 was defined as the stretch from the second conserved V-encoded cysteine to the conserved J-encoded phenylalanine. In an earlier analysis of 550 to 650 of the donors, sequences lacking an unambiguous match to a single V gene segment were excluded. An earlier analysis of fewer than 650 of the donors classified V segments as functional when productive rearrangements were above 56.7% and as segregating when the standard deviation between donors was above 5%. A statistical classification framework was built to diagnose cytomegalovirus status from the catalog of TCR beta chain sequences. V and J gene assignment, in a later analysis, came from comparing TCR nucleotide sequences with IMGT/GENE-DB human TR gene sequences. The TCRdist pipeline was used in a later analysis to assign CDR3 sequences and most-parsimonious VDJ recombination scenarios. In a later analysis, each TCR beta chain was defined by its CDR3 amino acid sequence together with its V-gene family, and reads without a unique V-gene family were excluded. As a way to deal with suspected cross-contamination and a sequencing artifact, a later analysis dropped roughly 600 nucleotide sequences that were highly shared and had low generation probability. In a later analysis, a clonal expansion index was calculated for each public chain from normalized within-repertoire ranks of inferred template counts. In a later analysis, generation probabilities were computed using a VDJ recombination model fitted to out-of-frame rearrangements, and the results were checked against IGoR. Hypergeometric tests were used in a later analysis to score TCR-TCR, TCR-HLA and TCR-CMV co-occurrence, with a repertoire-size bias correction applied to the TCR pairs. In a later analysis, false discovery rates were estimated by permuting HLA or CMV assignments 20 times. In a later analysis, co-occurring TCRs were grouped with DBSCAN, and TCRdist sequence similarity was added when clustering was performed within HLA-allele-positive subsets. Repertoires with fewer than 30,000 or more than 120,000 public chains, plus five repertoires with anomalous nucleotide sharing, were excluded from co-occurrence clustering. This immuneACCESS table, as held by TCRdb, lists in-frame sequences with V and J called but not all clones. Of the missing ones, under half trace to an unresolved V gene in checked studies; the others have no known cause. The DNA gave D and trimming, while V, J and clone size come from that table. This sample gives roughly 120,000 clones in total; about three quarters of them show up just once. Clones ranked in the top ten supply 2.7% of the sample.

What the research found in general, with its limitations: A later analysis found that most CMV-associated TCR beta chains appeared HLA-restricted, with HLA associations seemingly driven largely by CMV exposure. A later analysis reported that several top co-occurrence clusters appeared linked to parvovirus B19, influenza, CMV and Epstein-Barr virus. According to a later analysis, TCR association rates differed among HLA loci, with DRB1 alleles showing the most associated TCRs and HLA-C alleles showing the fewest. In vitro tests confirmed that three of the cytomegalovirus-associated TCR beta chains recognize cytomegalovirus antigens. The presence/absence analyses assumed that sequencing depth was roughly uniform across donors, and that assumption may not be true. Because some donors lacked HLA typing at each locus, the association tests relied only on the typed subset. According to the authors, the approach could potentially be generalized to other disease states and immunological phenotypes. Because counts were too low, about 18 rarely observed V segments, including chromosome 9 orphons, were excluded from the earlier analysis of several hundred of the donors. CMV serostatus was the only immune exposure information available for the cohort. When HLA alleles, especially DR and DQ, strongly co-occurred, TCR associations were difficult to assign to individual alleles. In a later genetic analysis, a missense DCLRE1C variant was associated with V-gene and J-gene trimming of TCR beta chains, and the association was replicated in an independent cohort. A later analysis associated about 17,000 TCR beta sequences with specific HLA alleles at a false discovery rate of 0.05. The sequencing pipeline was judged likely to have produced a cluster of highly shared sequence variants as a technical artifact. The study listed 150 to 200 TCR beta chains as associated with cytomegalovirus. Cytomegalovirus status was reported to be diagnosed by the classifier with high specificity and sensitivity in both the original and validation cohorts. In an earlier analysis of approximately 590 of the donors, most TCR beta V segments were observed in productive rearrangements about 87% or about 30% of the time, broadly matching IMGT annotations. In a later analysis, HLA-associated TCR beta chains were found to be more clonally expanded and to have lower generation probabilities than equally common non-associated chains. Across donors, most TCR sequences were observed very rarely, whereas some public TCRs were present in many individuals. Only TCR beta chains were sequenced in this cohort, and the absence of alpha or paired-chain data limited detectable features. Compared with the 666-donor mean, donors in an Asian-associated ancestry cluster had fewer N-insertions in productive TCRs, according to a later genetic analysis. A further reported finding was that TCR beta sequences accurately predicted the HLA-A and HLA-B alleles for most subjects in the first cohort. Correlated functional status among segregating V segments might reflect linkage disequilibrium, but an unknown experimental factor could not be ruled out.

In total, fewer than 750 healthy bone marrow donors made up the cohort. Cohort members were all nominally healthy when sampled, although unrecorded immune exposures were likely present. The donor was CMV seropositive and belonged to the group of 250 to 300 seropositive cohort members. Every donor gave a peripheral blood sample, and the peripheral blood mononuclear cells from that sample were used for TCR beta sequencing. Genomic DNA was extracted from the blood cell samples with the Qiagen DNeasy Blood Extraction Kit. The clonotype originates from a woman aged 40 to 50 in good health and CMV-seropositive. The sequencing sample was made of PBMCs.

In nucleotides, the sequence is TGTGCCAGCAGCACCCAACTAGCGGGCCTAGATACGCAGTATTTT. Its amino acids are CASSTQLAGLDTQYF. The chain was built from TRBV9 and TRBJ2-3, with 9 bases aligning to TRBD2. Sequences SGDLS (CDR1) and YYNGEE (CDR2) are obtained from the germline V gene. At the junction V is shortened by 4 bases and J by 5 bases; bases outside the gene matches: 8. The CDR3 measures 15 amino acids from cysteine to phenylalanine. This entry keeps only the CDR3 DNA: 45 bases, framed from base 1.